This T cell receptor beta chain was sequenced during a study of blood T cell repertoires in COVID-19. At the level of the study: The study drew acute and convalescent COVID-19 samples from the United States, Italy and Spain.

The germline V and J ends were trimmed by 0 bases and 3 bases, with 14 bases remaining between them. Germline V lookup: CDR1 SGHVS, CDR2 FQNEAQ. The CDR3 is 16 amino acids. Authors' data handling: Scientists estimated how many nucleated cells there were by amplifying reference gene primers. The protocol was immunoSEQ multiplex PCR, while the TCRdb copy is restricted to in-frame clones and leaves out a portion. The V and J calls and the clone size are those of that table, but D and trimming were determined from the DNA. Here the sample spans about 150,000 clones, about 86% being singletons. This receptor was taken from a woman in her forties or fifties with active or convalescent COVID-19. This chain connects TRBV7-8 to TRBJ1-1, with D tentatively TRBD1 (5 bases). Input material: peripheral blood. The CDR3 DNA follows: TGTGCCAGCAGCTTAGCGGGGACCGGGAGGGACACTGAAGCTTTCTTT. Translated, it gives CASSLAGTGRDTEAFF. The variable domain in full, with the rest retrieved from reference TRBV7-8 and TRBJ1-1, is GAGVSQSPRYKVAKRGQDVALRCDPISGHVSLFWYQQALGQGPEFLTYFQNEAQLDKSGLPSDRFFAERPEGSVSTLKIQRTQQEDSAVYLCASSLAGTGRDTEAFFGQGTRLTVV.